The text below deals with one T cell receptor beta chain. Germline lookup yields CDR1 SNHLY and CDR2 FYNNEI. Trimming pared 2 bases from V and 4 bases from J, leaving 14 bases between. This CDR3 contains 15 residues. The sample is drawn from a study of blood T cell repertoires in COVID-19. About the research overall: The analysed material was cDNA or gDNA that came from T cells, B-cell-depleted T cells, or PBMCs.

Authors' processing steps: Estimates of nucleated cell counts were drawn from the amplification of reference gene primers. Assay: immunoSEQ multiplex PCR; the TCRdb copy retains only in-frame clones and omits some. Clone size and V and J calls were adopted from that table, with D and trimming inferred from the DNA. There are about 89,000 clones in the sample; 60% to 85% occur only once, and about half lies in the top ten. The sample was peripheral blood. The TCR originated in a human donor in a cohort sampled during active COVID-19. V is TRBV2 and J is TRBJ2-5, with no clear D. CDR3 sequence reads: CASSEKAMIAETQYF. The CDR3 DNA reads TGTGCCAGCAGTGAAAAAGCCATGATCGCAGAGACCCAGTACTTC.